These 30 T cell receptor beta chains were all obtained from the same sample, sequenced in a study of T cell responses to AZD1222 COVID-19 vaccine. Sequencing used immunoSEQ multiplex PCR; TCRdb keeps in-frame clones, though not all of them. The repertoire includes 65,000 to 100,000 clones, roughly 90% of them detected once, and 6.9% sits in the top ten. Sequences were derived from peripheral blood, sampled 28 days after the second AZD1222 dose. The source of these receptors is an adult who received the AZD1222 COVID-19 vaccine.

This clone has just a few counts. This sequence joins TRBV14 and TRBJ2-5, with TRBD2 matching over 10 bases. Germline assignment: CDR1 SGHDN and CDR2 FVKESK. V shed 1 base and J 5 bases; nucleotides not matched to a gene: 4. The length of the CDR3 is 15 residues. The CDR3 here is CASSQGVLAGETQYF. The CDR3 region has the DNA TGTGCCAGCAGCCAAGGGGTACTAGCGGGGGAGACCCAGTACTTC. The entire variable domain, with the rest obtained from reference TRBV14 and TRBJ2-5, is as follows: EAGVTQFPSHSVIEKGQTVTLRCDPISGHDNLYWYRRVMGKEIKFLLHFVKESKQDESGMPNNRFLAERTGGTYSTLKVQPAELEDSGVYFCASSQGVLAGETQYFGPGTRLLVL.

The V and J genes are TRBV4-1 and TRBJ2-1; 7 bases fit TRBD2. The germline V gene has CDR1 MGHRA and CDR2 YSYEKL. The V segment lost 4 bases and the J segment 6 bases; nucleotides outside the gene matches: 9. This CDR3 comprises 15 residues. Here the CDR3 DNA reads TGCGCCAGCAGCCCCACGGGAGGTTGGTTCAATGAGCAGTTCTTC. The encoded protein is CASSPTGGWFNEQFF.

The chain combines TRBV18 with TRBJ2-3; D not resolved. The V end was cut by 6 bases, the J end by 2 bases, with 18 bases between. Germline lookup yields CDR1 KGHSH and CDR2 LQKENI. CDR3 size: 16 residues. The CDR3 region has the DNA TGTGCCAGCTCCCAAGGAGTAGCCCAGACCACAGATACGCAGTATTTT. Translated: CASSQGVAQTTDTQYF.

The chain uses TRBV12-5 and TRBJ2-7; 9 bases map to TRBD2. Germline V gives CDR1 LGHNT, CDR2 FRNRAP. This CDR3 is 13 amino acids long. The J segment lost 5 bases and the V segment lost 7 bases, leaving 6 bases of the junction unmatched. The CDR3 protein is CASAPRLADEQYF. The CDR3 coding sequence is TGTGCTAGTGCTCCGAGACTAGCGGACGAGCAGTACTTC.

V is TRBV2 and J is TRBJ2-3; TRBD1 matches at 8 bases. V shed 5 bases, J shed 0 bases, and the junction held 4 bases outside the gene matches. Per the germline V gene, CDR1 is SNHLY and CDR2 is FYNNEI. The CDR3 runs to 15 residues. The CDR3 DNA is TGTGCCAGCAGTATAACAGGGGGTAGCACAGATACGCAGTATTTT. This translates into CASSITGGSTDTQYF. The entire variable domain, with the rest obtained from reference TRBV2 and TRBJ2-3, is as follows: EPEVTQTPSHQVTQMGQEVILRCVPISNHLYFYWYRQILGQKVEFLVSFYNNEISEKSEIFDDQFSVERPDGSNFTLKIRSTKLEDSAMYFCASSITGGSTDTQYFGPGTRLTVL.

This clone was seen only once. CDR3: CASSVAQETQYF. The CDR3 DNA reads as TGTGCCAGCAGCGTAGCCCAAGAGACCCAGTACTTC. The chain carries TRBV9 and TRBJ2-5; unclear D gene. CDR1 and CDR2 (germline): SGDLS, YYNGEE. V was pared by 0 bases and J by 1 base, with 1 base between. The CDR3 totals 12 residues.

This clone has a handful of counts. This chain connects TRBV6-5 to TRBJ2-3, with TRBD1 matching over 8 bases. The germline V gene encodes CDR1 MNHEY and CDR2 SVGAGI. After removal of 6 bases from V and 2 bases from J, the junction contained 7 bases not matched to a gene. The CDR3 is 15 amino acids. The CDR3 loop is CASRGGQGATDTQYF. The CDR3 DNA follows: TGTGCCAGCAGAGGCGGACAGGGTGCCACAGATACGCAGTATTTT.

The chain recombines TRBV29-1 with TRBJ2-7, with D perhaps given as TRBD1 or TRBD2 (5 bases each). V lost 2 bases to trimming and J lost 0 bases, with 11 bases between them. Germline assignment: CDR1 SQVTM and CDR2 ANQGSEA. The CDR3 has 14 amino acids. The CDR3 DNA follows: TGCAGCGTTGAAAGGGACGGTAGCTCCTACGAGCAGTACTTC. Translated, it gives CSVERDGSSYEQYF.

The rearrangement uses TRBV10-2 and TRBJ2-7, with D maybe TRBD2 (6 bases). There are 11 residues in the CDR3. CDR1 and CDR2 (germline): WSHSY, SAAADI. Trimming cost V 10 bases and J 3 bases, with 10 bases left between them. For the CDR3, the DNA is TGCGCCACCAAGCGGGTCTACGAGCAGTACTTC. Residues: CATKRVYEQYF.

The gene calls are TRBV7-9 and TRBJ1-3; 7 bases match TRBD1. The CDR3 loop spans 14 amino acids. CDR1 is SEHNR, CDR2 FQNEAQ, per germline (reference sequence). V shed 5 bases, J shed 1 base, and the junction held 2 bases outside the gene matches. CDR3 sequence reads: CASSPGQSGNTIYF. CDR3 in DNA: TGTGCCAGCAGCCCGGGACAGTCTGGAAACACCATATATTTT. Combining the CDR3 with reference TRBV7-9 and TRBJ1-3 gives the whole variable domain DTGVSQNPRHKITKRGQNVTFRCDPISEHNRLYWYRQTLGQGPEFLTYFQNEAQLEKSRLLSDRFSAERPKGSFSTLEIQRTEQGDSAMYLCASSPGQSGNTIYFGEGSWLTVV.

The chain recombines TRBV11-3 with TRBJ2-1; a possible D gene is TRBD2 (5 bases). CDR1 and CDR2 from the germline V gene are SGHNT and YENEEA. V was clipped by 5 bases and J by 3 bases, with 8 bases between them. The CDR3 length is 13 residues. DNA of the CDR3: TGTGCCAGCAGCCTCGGACTCTACAATGAGCAGTTCTTC. Its protein product is CASSLGLYNEQFF.

Only a few counts were recorded for this clone. The chain links TRBV6-6 to TRBJ1-2; D uncertain. The CDR3 has 15 residues. Germline V gives CDR1 MNHNY, CDR2 SVGAGI (reference sequence). V was shortened by 6 bases and J by 3 bases, with 17 bases between the two germline ends. The CDR3 is CASSHPATADYGYTF. CDR3 bases: TGTGCCAGCAGCCACCCGGCGACGGCTGACTATGGCTACACCTTC.

The genes are TRBV5-1 and TRBJ2-1; D call uncertain. This CDR3 contains 18 residues. Per the germline V gene, CDR1 is SGHRS and CDR2 is YFSETQ. V was clipped by 1 base and J by 0 bases, with 17 bases between them. CDR3 region: CASSLMAARPLSYNEQFF. The CDR3 DNA reads TGCGCCAGCAGCTTGATGGCAGCTAGACCCCTCTCCTACAATGAGCAGTTCTTC.

The V and J genes are TRBV9 and TRBJ1-1, with 11 bases aligning to TRBD1. Unmatched junction bases numbered 10, after V lost 4 bases and J lost 5 bases. Germline V gene sequence: CDR1 SGDLS, CDR2 YYNGEE. The CDR3 runs to 16 residues. This CDR3 is CASSPIGQGARTEAFF. CDR3 bases: TGTGCCAGCAGCCCTATAGGACAGGGGGCAAGAACTGAAGCTTTCTTT.

J is TRBJ2-1 and V is TRBV19, with a possible D match to TRBD1 (5 bases). V lost 5 bases and J lost 0, with 17 bases in between. The length of the CDR3 is 17 residues. Germline V gene sequence: CDR1 LNHDA, CDR2 SQIVND (reference sequence). Here the CDR3 reads CASSRNGRGSSYNEQFF. Here the CDR3 DNA reads TGTGCCAGTAGTCGCAACGGAAGGGGAAGCTCCTACAATGAGCAGTTCTTC.

The chain joins TRBV19 to TRBJ2-7; TRBD1 matches at 9 bases. V lost 3 bases, J lost 4 bases, and 7 bases stayed unmatched. The CDR3 covers 15 residues. Germline CDR1 is LNHDA and CDR2 is SQIVND (reference sequence). DNA of the CDR3: TGTGCCAGTAGTATTCCCGGGACAGGGTGGTACGAGCAGTACTTC. Encoded protein: CASSIPGTGWYEQYF.

This chain joins TRBV5-4 and TRBJ2-1; TRBD2 agrees at 7 bases. V gave up 0 bases and J gave up 7 bases; unmatched junction bases: 7. The CDR3 is 15 residues long. Germline values: CDR1 SGHNT, CDR2 YYREEE (reference sequence). In DNA, the CDR3 is TGTGCCAGCAGCTTGGGACTAGCCGGACGTAATGAGCAGTTCTTC. It encodes CASSLGLAGRNEQFF. Together with reference TRBV5-4 and TRBJ2-1, the CDR3 gives the full variable domain: ETGVTQSPTHLIKTRGQQVTLRCSSQSGHNTVSWYQQALGQGPQFIFQYYREEENGRGNFPPRFSGLQFPNYSSELNVNALELDDSALYLCASSLGLAGRNEQFFGPGTRLTVL.

The rearrangement uses TRBV21-1 and TRBJ1-6. TRBV21-1 is a listed pseudogene. The CDR3 is 19 residues long. DNA of the CDR3: TGTGCCAGCAGCAAAGCAACCAGGGTGGCGGGGTTTAATACTTCACCCCTCCACTTT. Amino acids: CASSKATRVAGFNTSPLHF.

J is TRBJ1-1 and V is TRBV4-1, with D maybe TRBD1 (5 bases). The CDR3 runs 17 residues. Looked up from germline, CDR1 is MGHRA and CDR2 is YSYEKL. The V and J ends lost 0 bases and 5 bases respectively, with 19 bases between them. As DNA, the CDR3 is TGCGCCAGCAGCCAAGAACGGAGACAGCCCGTCGGGACTGAAGCTTTCTTT. This gives the protein CASSQERRQPVGTEAFF.

The chain uses TRBV6-2 or TRBV6-3 and TRBJ2-1, with D unclear. CDR1 is MNHEY, CDR2 SVGEGT, per germline. V lost 0 bases to trimming and J lost 5 bases, with 23 bases between them. This CDR3 comprises 19 residues. CDR3 sequence: CASSYSAVKVVQRDNEQFF. The CDR3 bases are TGTGCCAGCAGTTACTCGGCGGTGAAGGTGGTACAAAGGGACAATGAGCAGTTCTTC.

The chain recombines TRBV2 with TRBJ1-2; tentatively, D is TRBD1 (6 bases). CDR3 size: 11 residues. In germline, CDR1 is SNHLY, CDR2 FYNNEI. Trimming removed 7 bases from V and 10 bases from J, with 13 bases in between. The CDR3 loop is CASTQGPFYTF. In DNA, the CDR3 is TGTGCCAGCACACAGGGACCATTCTACACCTTC.

This clone has a single count. V and J are TRBV18 and TRBJ1-1; possibly TRBD1 for D (5 bases). Deletions cut 6 bases from V and 0 bases from J, with 14 bases between. There are 15 residues in the CDR3. Germline loops: CDR1 KGHSH, CDR2 LQKENI. The CDR3 protein is CASSPGLEMNTEAFF. DNA of the CDR3: TGTGCCAGCTCCCCGGGACTAGAGATGAACACTGAAGCTTTCTTT.

CDR3 nucleotide sequence: TGTGCCAGCAGCCACAGAATGAACACTGAAGCTTTCTTT. Translated: CASSHRMNTEAFF. The V call is TRBV14, the J call TRBJ1-1; D gene uncertain. This CDR3 spans 13 amino acids. The V end was cut by 3 bases, the J end by 0 bases, with 5 bases between. Germline CDR1 reads SGHDN; CDR2 reads FVKESK.

This rearrangement joins TRBV5-1 to TRBJ1-2, with D hard to call. CDR3 length: 11 amino acids. CDR1 SGHRS and CDR2 YFSETQ come from the germline V gene. The V and J ends lost 4 bases and 8 bases respectively, with 9 bases between them. The CDR3 DNA follows: TGCGCCAGCAGCGCCGGACCGGGCTACACCTTC. It is translated as CASSAGPGYTF.

The rearrangement uses TRBV5-1 and TRBJ2-7; 12 nucleotides agree with TRBD2. The CDR3 consists of 17 residues. Germline V gene lookup returns CDR1 SGHRS and CDR2 YFSETQ. Trimming cost V 9 bases and J 1 base; bases outside gene matches: 14. The CDR3 sequence is CANPAKTSGSGSYEQYF. The CDR3 region has the DNA TGCGCCAACCCCGCAAAGACTAGCGGGAGCGGATCCTACGAGCAGTACTTC. Full variable domain (missing parts from reference TRBV5-1 and TRBJ2-7): KAGVTQTPRYLIKTRGQQVTLSCSPISGHRSVSWYQQTPGQGLQFLFEYFSETQRNKGNFPGRFSGRQFSNSRSEMNVSTLELGDSALYLCANPAKTSGSGSYEQYFGPGTRLTVT.

The rearrangement joins TRBV19 to TRBJ2-1, with D uncertain. V was pared by 4 bases and J by 7 bases, with 11 bases between. Per the germline V gene, CDR1 is LNHDA and CDR2 is SQIVND (reference sequence). The CDR3 has 13 residues. The CDR3 DNA sequence: TGTGCCAGTAGTACAAGTGTGGGTAATGAGCAGTTCTTC. As protein: CASSTSVGNEQFF.

The rearrangement joins TRBV11-2 to TRBJ1-1; D is ambiguous. Germline V gives CDR1 SGHAT, CDR2 FQNNGV. V was cut by 3 bases and J by 1 base, with 12 bases left in between. CDR3 length: 15 residues. DNA of the CDR3: TGTGCCAGCAGCTTCCTACGGGAATCGAACACTGAAGCTTTCTTT. This codes for CASSFLRESNTEAFF.

The genes are TRBV13 and TRBJ1-4; the D is unclear. This CDR3 is 15 amino acids long. The V and J ends lost 6 bases and 6 bases respectively, with 17 bases between them. Looked up from germline, CDR1 is PRHDT and CDR2 is FYEKMQ (reference sequence). This CDR3 is CASSPRGAEYEKLFF. The CDR3 nucleotides read TGTGCCAGCAGTCCTCGGGGTGCCGAGTATGAAAAACTGTTTTTT.

The chain couples TRBV29-1 to TRBJ2-3; 11 bases match TRBD2. Germline V gene lookup returns CDR1 SQVTM and CDR2 ANQGSEA. Losses at the gene ends were 4 bases for V and 6 bases for J; bases not matched to a gene: 12. This CDR3 has 16 amino acids. CDR3: CSVVSLAGEKVDTQYF. The CDR3 DNA reads TGCAGCGTTGTTTCACTAGCGGGAGAGAAGGTGGATACGCAGTATTTT.

This chain connects TRBV28 to TRBJ1-3, with a weak D call TRBD1 (5 bases). The CDR3 totals 19 residues. Trimming shortened V by 2 bases and J by 1 base, and 21 bases separated the two germline ends. CDR1 MDHEN and CDR2 SYDVKM come from the germline V gene. The CDR3, as DNA: TGTGCCAGCAGTTTAATACAGATTGGGACTTTTCCATCTGGAAACACCATATATTTT. It translates to CASSLIQIGTFPSGNTIYF.